A single sample gave rise to the 8 T cell receptor beta chains below, sequenced in a study of blood T cell repertoires in COVID-19 (dated by TCRdb to 2020 to 2022). The library came from the immunoSEQ multiplex PCR assay. The table was pulled from immuneACCESS by TCRdb, which kept in-frame rearrangements only. Such tables lose some clones; where checked, under half of the loss comes from unresolved V genes, and the rest has no known cause. Recorded for this sample are about 160,000 clones; 82% of them occurred a single time. About 10% of the sample is in the top ten clones. The sample consisted of peripheral blood. Receptors originate from a woman older than 75 with active or convalescent COVID-19.

The V gene is TRBV5-5, the J gene TRBJ2-2, with TRBD1 identical over 7 bases. The CDR3 has 16 amino acids. The ends lost 3 bases at V and 0 bases at J; junction bases unmatched: 5. Germline V gene data show CDR1 as SGHKS and CDR2 as YYEKEE (reference sequence). The CDR3 loop is CASSSSGTANTGELFF. The CDR3 coding sequence is TGTGCCAGCAGCTCCTCCGGGACAGCGAACACCGGGGAGCTGTTTTTT.

This clone was observed a handful of times. The chain combines TRBV30 with TRBJ1-2; 9 nucleotides match TRBD1. Germline assignment: CDR1 GTSNPN and CDR2 SVGIG (reference sequence). J gave up 6 bases and V 2 bases, and 7 bases lay outside the gene matches. This CDR3 has 14 residues. The CDR3 DNA reads as TGTGCCTGGAGTATTTGGGGACAGGGCCATGGCTACACCTTC. Amino acid sequence: CAWSIWGQGHGYTF.

The chain uses TRBV4-2 and TRBJ2-2; 8 bases are a match to TRBD2. Germline-derived CDR1 and CDR2 are LGHNA and YNFKEQ. The CDR3 length is 17 residues. The ends lost 1 base at V and 7 bases at J; junction bases unmatched: 11. CDR3 loop: CASSQGLSGSQVGELFF. The CDR3 DNA reads TGTGCCAGCAGCCAAGGATTGAGCGGGAGTCAGGTCGGGGAGCTGTTTTTT.

The V call is TRBV19, the J call TRBJ2-6; 7 bases align to TRBD2. CDR1 LNHDA and CDR2 SQIVND come from the germline V gene (reference sequence). The CDR3 covers 16 residues. V lost 6 bases to trimming and J lost 2 bases; unmatched junction nucleotides: 7. CDR3 coding DNA: TGTGCCAGTAGCCGGGGGGTGGTCGCTGGGGCCAACGTCCTGACTTTC. Amino acid sequence: CASSRGVVAGANVLTF.

The chain employs TRBV11-2 and TRBJ2-7; TRBD1 matches 7 bases. CDR1 and CDR2 (germline): SGHAT, FQNNGV. This CDR3 spans 15 amino acids. Germline trimming cut 3 bases from V and 4 bases from J; bases unmatched to any gene: 9. CDR3 in amino acids: CASSLGPGQRYEQYF. The CDR3 DNA is TGTGCCAGCAGCTTGGGCCCGGGACAGAGATACGAGCAGTACTTC.

This clone was detected once. The rearrangement joins TRBV5-1 to TRBJ2-6, with D perhaps matching TRBD1 (6 bases). CDR3 length equals 14 residues. Trimming stripped 5 bases from V and 13 bases from J, with 19 bases between. CDR1 is SGHRS and CDR2 is YFSETQ in the germline V gene. The CDR3 sequence is CASSPATGSPVLTF. The CDR3 DNA reads as TGCGCCAGCAGTCCCGCCACAGGGTCCCCTGTCCTGACTTTC.

This clone was seen only a few times. V and J are TRBV7-9 and TRBJ1-1, with a tentative D call TRBD1 (6 bases). The V end was cut by 4 bases, the J end by 1 base, with 10 bases between. In germline, CDR1 is SEHNR, CDR2 FQNEAQ (reference sequence). This CDR3 contains 14 residues. The DNA for the CDR3 is TGTGCCAGCAGCTCGGGACAAGAGAACACTGAAGCTTTCTTT. As protein: CASSSGQENTEAFF.

Points on this clone: The same CDR3 also results from other DNA sequences found in this sample. The CDR3 reads CASARAGSYGYTF. CDR3 in DNA: TGTGCCAGCGCCCGGGCGGGCTCCTATGGCTACACCTTC. The chain is built from TRBV6-5 and TRBJ1-2; no definite D call. The ends were cut back, 8 bases at V and 4 bases at J, with 14 bases in the middle. Germline-derived CDR1 and CDR2 are MNHEY and SVGAGI. The CDR3 length is 13 residues.